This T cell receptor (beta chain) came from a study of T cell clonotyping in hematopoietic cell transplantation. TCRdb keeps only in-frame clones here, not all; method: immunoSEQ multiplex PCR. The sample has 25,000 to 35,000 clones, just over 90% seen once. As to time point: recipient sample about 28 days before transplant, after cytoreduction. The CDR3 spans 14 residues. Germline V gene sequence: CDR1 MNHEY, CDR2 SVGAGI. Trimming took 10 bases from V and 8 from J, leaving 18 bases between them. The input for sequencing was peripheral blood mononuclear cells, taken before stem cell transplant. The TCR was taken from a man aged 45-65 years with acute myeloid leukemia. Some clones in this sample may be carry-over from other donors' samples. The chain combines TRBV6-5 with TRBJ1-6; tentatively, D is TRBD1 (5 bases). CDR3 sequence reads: CATAAGGGDSPLHF. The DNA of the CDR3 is TGTGCCACCGCCGCCGGGGGAGGGGATTCACCCCTCCACTTT.